This TCR beta chain was recorded in a study of T cell responses to AZD1222 COVID-19 vaccine. Whole-study findings and limits: Repertoire sampling occurred only after the peak T cell response. Among vaccine-associated CD4 TCRs, coverage spanned spike, with dominance at 160-218 and 743-854. Increased Spike-specific TCR breadth and depth were observed after two AZD1222 doses.

On this clone: Its antigen remains unknown.

Germline V CDR1 and CDR2: SEHNR, FQNEAQ (reference sequence). Trimming left V 0 bases short and J 3 bases short, with 6 bases between. The CDR3 loop spans 13 amino acids. Generated by immunoSEQ multiplex PCR, the TCRdb table keeps only in-frame clones and is missing some. The data show roughly 70,000 clones, 90% to 95% seen once. This rearrangement joins TRBV7-9 to TRBJ2-7, with D tentatively TRBD2 (6 bases). The source is an adult who received the MenACWY meningococcal vaccine as a control. The sample in question was peripheral blood, obtained 28 days after the second dose of the MenACWY control vaccine. CDR3 sequence (DNA): TGTGCCAGCAGCTTAGCGGGAGGCTACGAGCAGTACTTC. Translation gives CASSLAGGYEQYF.